This T cell receptor beta chain was captured by sequencing in a study of PD-1 blockade in classical Hodgkin lymphoma. Study outcomes and limitations: Unlike CD8+ TCR diversity, which did not rise significantly by C4D1, CD4+ TCR diversity did.

This clone has just a few counts. Its antigen is not known. This table comes from immunoSEQ multiplex PCR, and its TCRdb copy is limited to in-frame clones, with some not included. The sample contains some 90,000 clones, around four fifths of which appear only once. CDR1 LGHNT and CDR2 FRNRAP come from the germline V gene. V lost 1 base, J lost 4 bases, and 15 bases lay in between. The CDR3 length is 16 residues. The time point denotes: cycle 4 day 1 (C4D1), after less than 7 weeks of nivolumab. Brentuximab vedotin exposure varied, and every patient relapsed after autologous stem cell transplantation. The clonotype originates from a human donor with classical Hodgkin lymphoma. The chain links TRBV12-5 to TRBJ2-3; the D gene is possibly TRBD2 (5 bases). Source: peripheral blood mononuclear cells (PBMCs), taken before the fourth cycle of nivolumab. This CDR3 is CASGLGMTKEADTQYF. As DNA, the CDR3 is TGTGCTAGTGGTTTGGGAATGACTAAGGAGGCAGATACGCAGTATTTT.